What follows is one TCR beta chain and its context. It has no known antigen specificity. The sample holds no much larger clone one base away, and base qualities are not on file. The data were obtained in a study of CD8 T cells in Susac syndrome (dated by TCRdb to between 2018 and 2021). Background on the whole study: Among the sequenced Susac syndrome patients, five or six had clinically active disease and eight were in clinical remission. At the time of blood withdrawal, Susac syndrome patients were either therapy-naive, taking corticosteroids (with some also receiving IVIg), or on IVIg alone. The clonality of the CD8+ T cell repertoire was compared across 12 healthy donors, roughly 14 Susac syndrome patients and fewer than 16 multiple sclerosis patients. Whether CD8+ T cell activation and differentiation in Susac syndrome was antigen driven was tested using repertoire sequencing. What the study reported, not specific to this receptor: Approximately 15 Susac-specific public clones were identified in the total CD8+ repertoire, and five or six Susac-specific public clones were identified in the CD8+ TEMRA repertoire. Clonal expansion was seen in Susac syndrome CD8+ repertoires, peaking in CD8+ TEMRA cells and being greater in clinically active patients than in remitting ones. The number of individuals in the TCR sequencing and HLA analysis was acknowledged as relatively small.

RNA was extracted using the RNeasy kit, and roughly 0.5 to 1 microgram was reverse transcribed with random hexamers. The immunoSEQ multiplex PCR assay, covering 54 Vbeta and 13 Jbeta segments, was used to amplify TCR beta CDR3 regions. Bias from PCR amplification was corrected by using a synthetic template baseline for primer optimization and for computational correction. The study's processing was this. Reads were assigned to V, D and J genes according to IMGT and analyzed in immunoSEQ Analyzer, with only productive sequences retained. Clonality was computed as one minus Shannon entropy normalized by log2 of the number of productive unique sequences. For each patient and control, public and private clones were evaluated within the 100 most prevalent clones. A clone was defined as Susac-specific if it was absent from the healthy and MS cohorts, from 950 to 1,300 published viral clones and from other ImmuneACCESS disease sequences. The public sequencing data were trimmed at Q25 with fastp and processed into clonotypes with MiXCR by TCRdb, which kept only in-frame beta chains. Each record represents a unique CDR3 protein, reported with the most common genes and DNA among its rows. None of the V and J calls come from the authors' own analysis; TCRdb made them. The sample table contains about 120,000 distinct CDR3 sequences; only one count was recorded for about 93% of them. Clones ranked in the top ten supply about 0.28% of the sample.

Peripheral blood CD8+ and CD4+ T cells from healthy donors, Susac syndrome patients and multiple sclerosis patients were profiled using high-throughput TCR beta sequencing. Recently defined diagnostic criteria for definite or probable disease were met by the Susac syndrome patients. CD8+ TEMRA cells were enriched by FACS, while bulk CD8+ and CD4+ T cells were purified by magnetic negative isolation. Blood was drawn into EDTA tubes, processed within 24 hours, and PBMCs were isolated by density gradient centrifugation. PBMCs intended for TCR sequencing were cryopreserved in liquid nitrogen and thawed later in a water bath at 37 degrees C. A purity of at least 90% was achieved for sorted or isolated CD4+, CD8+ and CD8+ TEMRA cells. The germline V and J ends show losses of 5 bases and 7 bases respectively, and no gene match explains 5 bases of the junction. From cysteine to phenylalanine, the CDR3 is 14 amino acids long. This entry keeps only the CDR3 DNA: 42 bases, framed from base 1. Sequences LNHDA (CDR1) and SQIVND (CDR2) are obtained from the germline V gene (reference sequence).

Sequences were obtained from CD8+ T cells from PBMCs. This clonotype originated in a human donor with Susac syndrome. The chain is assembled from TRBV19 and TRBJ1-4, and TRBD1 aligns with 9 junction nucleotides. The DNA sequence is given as TGTGCCAGTAGTCGCGAGGACAGGGGTGAAAAACTGTTTTTT. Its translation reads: CASSREDRGEKLFF.